One sample yielded the 27 T cell receptor beta chains listed below, sequenced in a study of blood T cell repertoires in COVID-19. Sequenced by immunoSEQ multiplex PCR; TCRdb stores in-frame clones only, minus some. The table lists under 350,000 clones, about four fifths of them singletons, with 9.4% in the top ten. The material sequenced was peripheral blood. Every receptor here comes from a woman in her fifties or sixties who had recovered from COVID-19.

This clone was recorded a few times. This sequence joins TRBV19 and TRBJ2-1; 10 bases match TRBD2. In germline, CDR1 is LNHDA, CDR2 SQIVND (reference sequence). The CDR3 has 15 residues. Trimming removed 6 bases from V and 3 bases from J; junction bases left unmatched: 5. The CDR3 region has the DNA TGTGCCAGTAGCCTTACTAGCGGGGACTACAATGAGCAGTTCTTC. This codes for CASSLTSGDYNEQFF.

This clone was detected a few times. The rearrangement uses TRBV5-1 and TRBJ2-5, with a possible D match to TRBD2 (5 bases). This CDR3 spans 13 amino acids. The V gene lost 0 bases and the J gene lost 5 bases, with 8 bases spanning the gap. CDR1 is SGHRS, CDR2 YFSETQ, per germline. CDR3 amino acids: CASSLEASETQYF. The CDR3 region has the DNA TGCGCCAGCAGCTTGGAGGCTAGCGAGACCCAGTACTTC.

The gene calls are TRBV4-1 and TRBJ1-1; 8 positions match TRBD1. Germline loops: CDR1 MGHRA, CDR2 YSYEKL. Losses at the gene ends were 4 bases for V and 8 bases for J; bases not matched to a gene: 9. The CDR3 is made up of 14 amino acids. CDR3 in DNA: TGCGCCAGCAGCCGAACACCGGACAGGGCCGAAGCTTTCTTT. Encoded protein: CASSRTPDRAEAFF.

This chain connects TRBV10-1 to TRBJ1-4; 7 bases are shared with TRBD1. There are 14 residues in the CDR3. Germline CDR1 and CDR2: WNHNN and SYGVQD (reference sequence). J gave up 8 bases and V 10 bases, and 13 bases lay outside the gene matches. Written as DNA, the CDR3 is TGCGCCAATAACAGGGGTACAGGGGAGGAAAAACTGTTTTTT. Translation gives CANNRGTGEEKLFF.

In its sample, this clone was seen a few times. The V call is TRBV4-1, the J call TRBJ1-1; D remains ambiguous. Trimming shortened V by 6 bases and J by 2 bases, and 13 bases separated the two germline ends. The CDR3 runs 14 residues. In germline, CDR1 is MGHRA, CDR2 YSYEKL. DNA for the CDR3: TGCGCCAGCAGTAGAATTGGAGGAAACACTGAAGCTTTCTTT. Residues: CASSRIGGNTEAFF.

The chain is built from TRBV4-2 and TRBJ2-1, with a weak D call TRBD2 (7 bases). Germline CDR1 is LGHNA and CDR2 is YNFKEQ. The CDR3 contains 16 residues. V lost 2 bases and J lost 6, with 17 bases in between. The chain's CDR3 is CASSQRFSGEGNEQFF. The CDR3 region has the DNA TGTGCCAGCAGCCAAAGGTTTTCAGGGGAGGGCAATGAGCAGTTCTTC.

The genes are TRBV12-3 or TRBV12-4 and TRBJ1-1; perhaps TRBD1 as D (5 bases). V shed 6 bases and J shed 6 bases, with 11 bases lying between them. The CDR3 runs to 12 residues. In DNA form, the CDR3 reads TGTGCCAGCAGCGCGGGGGGGGCTGAAGCTTTCTTT. Translated: CASSAGGAEAFF.

As DNA, the CDR3 is TGCAGCGTCGCCCGGGGACTAGCGCTGGGGGGCGATACGCAGTATTTT. Amino acid sequence: CSVARGLALGGDTQYF. The chain couples TRBV29-1 to TRBJ2-3, with 10 bases aligning to TRBD2. The CDR3 sequence is 16 residues long. The ends lost 6 bases at V and 6 bases at J; junction bases unmatched: 15. CDR1 and CDR2 from the germline V gene are SQVTM and ANQGSEA.

The rearrangement joins TRBV7-7 to TRBJ2-3; 9 nucleotides match TRBD1. CDR3 size: 16 residues. Germline CDR1 reads SSHAT; CDR2 reads FNYEAQ (reference sequence). Trimming cost V 1 base and J 4 bases; bases outside gene matches: 6. The chain's CDR3 is CASSLGGGTGSDTQYF. The CDR3 nucleotides are TGTGCCAGCAGCTTAGGAGGCGGGACAGGGTCAGATACGCAGTATTTT.

This rearrangement joins TRBV7-2 to TRBJ1-2; 8 bases fit TRBD1. Germline lookup yields CDR1 SGHTA and CDR2 FQGNSA. This CDR3 spans 15 amino acids. V gave up 8 bases and J gave up 4 bases; unmatched junction bases: 12. CDR3 DNA sequence: TGTGCCAGCGAGTTGGAGCCTGGACAGGGCTATGGCTACACCTTC. Translated: CASELEPGQGYGYTF.

This chain links TRBV12-3 or TRBV12-4 with TRBJ2-6; D is uncertain. V was pared by 5 bases and J by 3 bases, with 5 bases between. The CDR3 extends over 13 amino acids. For the CDR3, the DNA is TGTGCCAGCAGTCCCCATGGGGCCAACGTCCTGACTTTC. This codes for CASSPHGANVLTF.

V gene TRBV6-5 combines with J gene TRBJ2-2; D unclear. The V gene lost 7 bases and the J gene lost 4 bases, with 4 bases spanning the gap. The CDR3 is 11 residues long. CDR1 is MNHEY and CDR2 is SVGAGI in the germline V gene. DNA for the CDR3: TGTGCCAGCACGCGCACCGGGGAGCTGTTTTTT. Translating it yields CASTRTGELFF.

The chain couples TRBV7-3 to TRBJ2-3; D may be TRBD2 (7 bases). V was trimmed by 1 base and J by 2 bases, leaving 16 bases between them. The germline gives CDR1 SGHTA, CDR2 FQGTGA. This CDR3 is built from 17 residues. The CDR3 DNA reads TGTGCCAGCAGCTTAAGATCGGGGAGGGGGTACACAGATACGCAGTATTTT. Protein: CASSLRSGRGYTDTQYF.

CDR3 nucleotides: TGTGCCTGGAGTCGACAGGCCAACACTGAAGCTTTCTTT. It codes for CAWSRQANTEAFF. The chain carries TRBV30 and TRBJ1-1, with D perhaps TRBD1 (6 bases). The V gene's germline CDR1 is GTSNPN and CDR2 SVGIG (reference sequence). The V end lost 2 bases, the J end lost 2 bases, and 9 bases lay between the germline ends. The CDR3 has 13 residues.

V and J are TRBV20-1 and TRBJ2-3; a weak D match, TRBD2 (6 bases). Trimming left V 3 bases short and J 6 bases short, with 7 bases between. The germline CDR1 and CDR2 sequences are DFQATT and SNEGSKA (reference sequence). The CDR3 spans 11 residues. CDR3 loop: CSASGSDTQYF. CDR3 nucleotide sequence: TGCAGTGCTAGCGGGAGTGATACGCAGTATTTT.

The genes are TRBV5-1 and TRBJ1-1, with 7 bases aligning to TRBD1. CDR1 SGHRS and CDR2 YFSETQ come from the germline V gene. CDR3 length: 13 amino acids. V was clipped by 4 bases and J by 1 base; unmatched bases: 1. CDR3 in amino acids: CASSGDRNTEAFF. The DNA for the CDR3 is TGCGCCAGCAGCGGGGACAGGAACACTGAAGCTTTCTTT.

The chain employs TRBV28 and TRBJ1-6; no firm D call. This CDR3 spans 12 amino acids. With 7 bases removed from V and 6 bases from J, the gap between germline ends came to 7 bases. The V gene's germline CDR1 is MDHEN and CDR2 SYDVKM. The CDR3 loop is CASKAPNSPLHF. The DNA for the CDR3 is TGTGCCAGCAAAGCACCTAATTCACCCCTCCACTTT.

V and J are TRBV5-1 and TRBJ2-1; no clear D gene. From germline, CDR1 is SGHRS and CDR2 YFSETQ. Trimming pared 0 bases from V and 8 bases from J, leaving 15 bases between. CDR3 size: 15 residues. The CDR3 sequence: CASSLETGTVYEQFF. The CDR3 DNA sequence: TGCGCCAGCAGCTTGGAAACCGGTACAGTCTATGAGCAGTTCTTC.

V is TRBV24-1 and J is TRBJ1-2, with TRBD1 matching 8 bases. Per germline, CDR1 KGHDR and CDR2 SFDVKD. The CDR3 has 17 amino acids. J gave up 3 bases and V 4 bases, and 12 bases lay outside the gene matches. The CDR3 DNA reads as TGTGCCACCAGTGACGGACAGGGAAGCCCCAAGGACTATGGCTACACCTTC. Protein sequence: CATSDGQGSPKDYGYTF.

J is TRBJ2-3 and V is TRBV9; 12 nucleotides agree with TRBD2. This CDR3 is built from 16 residues. In germline, CDR1 is SGDLS, CDR2 YYNGEE. Trimming removed 0 bases from V and 5 bases from J; junction bases left unmatched: 4. CDR3 residues: CASSVALAGGEDTQYF. CDR3 nucleotides: TGTGCCAGCAGCGTAGCACTAGCGGGAGGTGAAGATACGCAGTATTTT. Combining the CDR3 with reference TRBV9 and TRBJ2-3 gives the whole variable domain DSGVTQTPKHLITATGQRVTLRCSPRSGDLSVYWYQQSLDQGLQFLIQYYNGEERAKGNILERFSAQQFPDLHSELNLSSLELGDSALYFCASSVALAGGEDTQYFGPGTRLTVL.

The rearrangement uses TRBV6-1 and TRBJ2-7, with TRBD1 matching 9 bases. CDR3 length: 14 residues. Trimming removed 7 bases from V and 0 bases from J; junction bases left unmatched: 4. Germline CDR1 reads MNHNS; CDR2 reads SASEGT. The CDR3 reads CASKGTGNSYEQYF. In nucleotides, the CDR3 is TGTGCCAGCAAAGGGACAGGGAACTCCTACGAGCAGTACTTC.

The chain joins TRBV24-1 to TRBJ2-6; no reliable D call. CDR1 and CDR2 from the germline V gene are KGHDR and SFDVKD. With 3 bases removed from V and 2 bases from J, the gap between germline ends came to 10 bases. The CDR3 sequence is 16 residues long. For the CDR3, the DNA is TGTGCCACCAGTGATCCCCGTTCCCCTGGGGCCAACGTCCTGACTTTC. It specifies CATSDPRSPGANVLTF.

This chain uses TRBV19 with TRBJ2-7; 8 bases agree with TRBD1. Germline values: CDR1 LNHDA, CDR2 SQIVND (reference sequence). CDR3 length equals 14 residues. Trimming at V came to 4 bases and at J to 2 bases, leaving 4 bases not matched to a gene. The CDR3 protein is CASSRDRLPYEQYF. The CDR3 coding sequence is TGTGCCAGTAGTAGGGACAGGCTACCCTACGAGCAGTACTTC. The full variable domain, with the rest looked up from reference TRBV19 and TRBJ2-7, is DGGITQSPKYLFRKEGQNVTLSCEQNLNHDAMYWYRQDPGQGLRLIYYSQIVNDFQKGDIAEGYSVSREKKESFPLTVTSAQKNPTAFYLCASSRDRLPYEQYFGPGTRLTVT.

This chain uses TRBV28 with TRBJ2-7; 7 bases match TRBD1. This CDR3 comprises 14 residues. Trimming at V came to 5 bases and at J to 4 bases, leaving 8 bases not matched to a gene. The germline gives CDR1 MDHEN, CDR2 SYDVKM. The CDR3 loop is CASSPTGQVYEQYF. The DNA of the CDR3 is TGTGCCAGCAGTCCCACAGGACAGGTATACGAGCAGTACTTC.

V usage is TRBV6-2 or TRBV6-3 and J usage is TRBJ1-1; 8 positions match TRBD1. The germline V gene has CDR1 MNHEY and CDR2 SVGEGT. The CDR3 has 14 amino acids. Trimming took 5 bases from V and 5 from J; bases not matched to a gene: 7. CDR3 DNA: TGTGCCAGCAGTGGACAGGGTGGGGGGACTGAAGCTTTCTTT. It encodes CASSGQGGGTEAFF.

This chain links TRBV2 with TRBJ2-4; maybe TRBD1 (5 bases). Germline loops: CDR1 SNHLY, CDR2 FYNNEI. This CDR3 contains 13 residues. Trimming left V 4 bases short and J 6 bases short, with 10 bases between. CDR3 sequence: CASSGGLGNIQYF. DNA for the CDR3: TGTGCCAGCAGTGGGGGCCTGGGAAACATTCAGTACTTC.

This clone was recorded only once. The V gene is TRBV27, the J gene TRBJ2-2, with D possibly matching TRBD1 (5 bases). V lost 10 bases to trimming and J lost 1 base, with 13 bases between them. This CDR3 region has 14 residues. Germline CDR1 reads MNHEY; CDR2 reads SMNVEV (reference sequence). As DNA, the CDR3 is TGTGCCACCCCGCTGCAGGGGAACACCGGGGAGCTGTTTTTT. Translating it yields CATPLQGNTGELFF.